A selection of T cell receptor beta chains follows, all from one sample in a study of post-analysis software for immune sequencing data. One entry per CDR3 protein results from TCRdb running MiXCR on the PCR reads. The data contain about 430,000 distinct CDR3 sequences, roughly 40% of them seen just once; the ten biggest clones take up 6% to 9%. The sequencing input was blood. Receptor source: a girl aged 2 to 10 with multiple sclerosis. Both conserved end residues are part of each CDR3. D genes are given only for firm matches. Size is omitted from some rows. Given values are once, few, many or a class for expanded clones.

TRBD1,NA,TRBV9,TRBJ1-6,CASSTGQGNSPLHF,TGTGCCAGCAGTACGGGACAGGGGAATTCACCCCTCCACTTT
NA,few,TRBV7-2,TRBJ2-7,CASSFPESSYEQYF,TGTGCCAGCAGCTTCCCAGAATCCTCCTACGAGCAGTACTTC
NA,few,TRBV5-1,TRBJ2-1,CASSFRVTDNEQFF,TGCGCCAGCAGCTTCCGGGTAACAGACAATGAGCAGTTCTTC
NA,NA,TRBV6-5,TRBJ1-3,CASSSGRHHSGNTIYF,TGTGCCAGCAGTTCGGGCAGACACCACTCTGGAAACACCATATATTTT
TRBD2,NA,TRBV28,TRBJ2-7,CASSLLPGTSGITSYEQYF,TGTGCCAGCAGTTTATTACCCGGGACTAGCGGGATAACTTCCTACGAGCAGTACTTC
NA,NA,TRBV20-1,TRBJ2-5,CSASMGAQETQYF,TGCAGTGCTAGTATGGGCGCCCAAGAGACCCAGTACTTC
TRBD1,NA,TRBV4-3,TRBJ2-1,CASSQDLGQGNNEQFF,TGCGCCAGCAGCCAAGATCTAGGACAGGGGAACAATGAGCAGTTCTTC
NA,few,TRBV29-1,TRBJ2-1,CSVEGRPYLTSYNEQFF,TGCAGCGTTGAAGGGAGACCCTACCTAACCTCCTACAATGAGCAGTTCTTC
TRBD2,few,TRBV20-1,TRBJ2-7,CSAHLAALVTEQYF,TGCAGTGCTCATCTAGCGGCCCTGGTCACCGAGCAGTACTTC
TRBD2,few,TRBV29-1,TRBJ2-1,CSVDGLAGGPSSYNEQFF,TGCAGCGTTGACGGACTAGCGGGAGGTCCAAGCTCCTACAATGAGCAGTTCTTC
NA,few,TRBV27,TRBJ2-3,CASSSRLKGDTQYF,TGTGCCAGCAGTTCACGACTGAAGGGGGATACGCAGTATTTT
TRBD1,NA,TRBV5-1,TRBJ2-7,CASGSAPTGGNYEQYF,TGCGCCAGCGGCTCCGCCCCGACAGGGGGAAACTACGAGCAGTACTTC
TRBD2,NA,TRBV14,TRBJ2-3,CASSQLAGDTDTQYF,TGTGCCAGCAGCCAACTAGCGGGGGACACAGATACGCAGTATTTT
NA,NA,TRBV3-1,TRBJ2-1,CASSPTRVDYNEQFF,TGTGCCAGCAGTCCGACCCGGGTGGACTACAATGAGCAGTTCTTC
TRBD2,NA,TRBV15,TRBJ2-1,CATSKRTSGYNEQFF,TGTGCCACCAGCAAAAGGACTAGCGGGTACAATGAGCAGTTCTTC
NA,NA,TRBV20-1,TRBJ1-1,CSAPREGAGTEAFF,TGCAGTGCGCCTCGGGAGGGAGCGGGCACTGAAGCTTTCTTT
TRBD1,NA,TRBV7-2,TRBJ2-4,CASSSPPGQGDIQYF,TGTGCCAGCAGCTCCCCCCCCGGGCAGGGGGACATTCAGTACTTC
TRBD2,few,TRBV6-7,TRBJ2-7,CASVLAGGSYEQYF,TGTGCCAGCGTTCTAGCGGGAGGGTCCTACGAGCAGTACTTC
TRBD2,few,TRBV20-1,TRBJ2-7,CSARRAGNYEQYF,TGCAGTGCTAGGAGAGCGGGAAACTACGAGCAGTACTTC
NA,NA,TRBV20-1,TRBJ2-5,CSARGYQETQYF,TGCAGTGCTAGGGGGTACCAAGAGACCCAGTACTTC
NA,NA,TRBV10-3,TRBJ2-5,CAISRAEETQYF,TGTGCCATCAGTAGGGCGGAAGAGACCCAGTACTTC
TRBD2,NA,TRBV4-3,TRBJ2-7,CASSQEFNPRGLAGTYEQYF,TGCGCCAGCAGCCAAGAATTTAACCCGCGGGGACTAGCGGGGACCTACGAGCAGTACTTC
NA,NA,TRBV27,TRBJ2-7,CASSGGNPYEQYF,TGTGCCAGCAGTGGGGGTAATCCCTACGAGCAGTACTTC
TRBD2,NA,TRBV10-3,TRBJ2-3,CAISEGTSGTTDTQYF,TGTGCCATCAGTGAGGGGACTAGCGGGACCACAGATACGCAGTATTTT
NA,few,TRBV5-1,TRBJ1-2,CASSWVPGGSYGYTF,TGCGCCAGCAGCTGGGTTCCGGGGGGCTCCTATGGCTACACCTTC
NA,NA,TRBV12-3/TRBV12-4,TRBJ2-4,CASSLGRDPNIQYF,TGTGCCAGCAGTTTAGGCCGGGATCCAAACATTCAGTACTTC
TRBD2,few,TRBV5-1,TRBJ2-3,CASRSAGGPTDTQYF,TGCGCCAGCAGATCAGCGGGAGGGCCCACAGATACGCAGTATTTT
TRBD1,few,TRBV27,TRBJ1-2,CASSQQGAGYGYTF,TGTGCCAGCAGTCAACAGGGGGCCGGCTATGGCTACACCTTC
TRBD1,NA,TRBV5-4,TRBJ1-2,CASSSKQGVYGYTF,TGTGCCAGCAGCTCTAAACAGGGGGTCTATGGCTACACCTTC
NA,once,TRBV9,TRBJ2-7,CASSGDPDSYEQYF,TGTGCCAGCAGCGGAGACCCCGACTCCTACGAGCAGTACTTC
TRBD1,few,TRBV29-1,TRBJ2-1,CSVEFPDRGLLDEQFF,TGCAGCGTAGAATTTCCGGACAGGGGGCTGTTGGATGAGCAGTTCTTC
NA,NA,TRBV28,TRBJ2-3,CASSFQARSTDTQYF,TGTGCCAGCAGTTTCCAAGCGCGGAGCACAGATACGCAGTATTTT